The clone carrying this T cell receptor (beta chain) was detected only a few times. The antigen is undetermined. Germline V CDR1 and CDR2: SGHVS, FNYEAQ. This CDR3 spans 13 amino acids. V was trimmed by 4 bases and J by 6 bases, leaving 13 bases between them. TCRdb itself ran the reads through MiXCR, one entry per CDR3 protein. The repertoire has 250,000 to 300,000 distinct CDR3 sequences, 17% of them found once; the top ten carry about half. This sample was taken from a study of T cell repertoires in cytomegalovirus infection. Study information: TCR beta signatures that were public indicated CMV infection and matching HLA type.

Regarding the study as a whole: There were carriers of CMV plus the relevant HLA, and cumulative public TCR beta family frequency identified them. Clonotype analysis showed dominance of the ex vivo response by HLA-C-restricted CMV-specific TCR beta clonotypes.

The TCR comes from a human donor in good health (CMV status not recorded). Some clones in this sample may be carry-over from other donors' samples. The specimen sequenced was CD8+ T cells from PBMCs. The rearrangement links TRBV7-6 to TRBJ2-7, with D tentatively TRBD1 (5 bases). CDR3 amino acids: CASSSTGLGEQYF. The CDR3 DNA reads TGTGCCAGCAGCTCCACAGGTCTGGGCGAGCAGTACTTC.